This T cell receptor beta chain was retrieved from a study of blood T cell repertoires in COVID-19. Produced via immunoSEQ multiplex PCR; TCRdb's table is partial and in-frame only. The data show about 250,000 clones, about 82% seen once. CDR1 SGHTA and CDR2 FQGNSA come from the germline V gene. With 2 bases clipped from V and 6 bases from J, the junction kept 0 bases outside the gene matches. This CDR3 comprises 13 residues. The chain links TRBV7-2 to TRBJ2-3, with TRBD2 identical over 9 bases. The TCR comes from a woman aged 80 or over with COVID-19, enrolled during active disease. The sequenced sample was peripheral blood. CDR3 in DNA: TGTGCCAGCAGCTTAAGCGGGGGGGATACGCAGTATTTT. Translation gives CASSLSGGDTQYF.